This TCR beta chain was recovered during a study of CD8 T cells in Susac syndrome. Study-level background: Blood was drawn from patients with Susac syndrome. At that point, they were therapy-naive, on corticosteroids, or on intravenous immunoglobulin alone.

This clonotype has a handful of counts. Trimming stripped 5 bases from V and 5 bases from J, with 6 bases between. The germline gives CDR1 SEHNR, CDR2 FQNEAQ (reference sequence). This CDR3 has 11 amino acids. Reverse transcription of roughly 0.5 to 1 ug RNA was performed with random hexamers. The method of amplification for TCR beta CDR3 was immunoSEQ multiplex PCR, covering 54 Vbeta and 13 Jbeta. TCRdb itself ran the immunoSEQ multiplex PCR reads through MiXCR, one entry per CDR3 protein. The sample has about 160,000 distinct CDR3 sequences, about 96% seen once. Patients with Susac syndrome showed fulfilment of recently defined diagnostic criteria for definite or probable disease.

This TCR was recovered from a human donor with Susac syndrome. The chain employs TRBV7-9 and TRBJ1-2; D remains ambiguous. Material: CD4+ T cells from PBMCs. The CDR3 DNA reads as TGTGCCAGCAGCCACACTTATGGCTACACCTTC. This encodes CASSHTYGYTF. Variable domain in full (rest from reference TRBV7-9 and TRBJ1-2): DTGVSQNPRHKITKRGQNVTFRCDPISEHNRLYWYRQTLGQGPEFLTYFQNEAQLEKSRLLSDRFSAERPKGSFSTLEIQRTEQGDSAMYLCASSHTYGYTFGSGTRLTVV.